One and the same sample provided the 18 T cell receptor beta chains below, sequenced in a study of shared clonotypes between healthy human individuals. Assay: immunoSEQ multiplex PCR; the TCRdb copy retains only in-frame clones and omits some. Here the sample spans fewer than 550,000 clones, approximately 79% being singletons. The sequencing sample was made of PBMCs. Receptors were obtained from a woman between 40 and 50 years old in good health. Some clones in this sample may be carry-over from other donors' samples.

The CDR3 region is CASSFVRETLGANVLTF. CDR3 DNA sequence: TGCGCCAGCAGCTTCGTGCGGGAGACCCTTGGGGCCAACGTCCTGACTTTC. This chain links TRBV5-1 with TRBJ2-6, with 7 nucleotides matching TRBD2. The germline V gene encodes CDR1 SGHRS and CDR2 YFSETQ. The CDR3 runs to 17 residues. The V segment lost 2 bases and the J segment 3 bases; nucleotides outside the gene matches: 8.

J is TRBJ2-3 and V is TRBV18; no clear D. The CDR3 contains 15 residues. Germline V gives CDR1 KGHSH, CDR2 LQKENI. Trimming pared 3 bases from V and 4 bases from J, leaving 14 bases between. The CDR3 loop is CASSPSVGSPDTQYF. Written as DNA, the CDR3 is TGTGCCAGCTCACCGTCGGTAGGATCACCAGATACGCAGTATTTT.

This chain links TRBV30 with TRBJ1-2; 8 nucleotides agree with TRBD1. The CDR3 consists of 13 residues. After removal of 3 bases from V and 10 bases from J, the junction contained 10 bases not matched to a gene. Germline V gives CDR1 GTSNPN, CDR2 SVGIG (reference sequence). The CDR3 nucleotides read TGTGCCTGGAGCGCCCTTGGACAGGGAGACTACACCTTC. As protein: CAWSALGQGDYTF.

The genes are TRBV19 and TRBJ2-3, with D uncertain. Germline V lookup: CDR1 LNHDA, CDR2 SQIVND (reference sequence). V was cut by 4 bases and J by 2 bases, with 7 bases left in between. The CDR3 sequence is 13 residues long. The CDR3 here is CASSSRTTDTQYF. Written as DNA, the CDR3 is TGTGCCAGTAGTAGCCGTACCACAGATACGCAGTATTTT.

The chain is built from TRBV15 and TRBJ2-7, with 9 bases matching TRBD2. With V trimmed by 3 bases and J by 4 bases, 4 bases remained unmatched. This CDR3 is built from 14 residues. Germline V lookup: CDR1 LNHNV, CDR2 YYDKDF (reference sequence). For the CDR3, the DNA is TGTGCCACCAGCAGGCTCCTAGCGGGATACGAGCAGTACTTC. This codes for CATSRLLAGYEQYF.

This CDR3 is CASSLMGGAQETQYF. The CDR3 bases are TGCGCCAGCAGCTTGATGGGGGGGGCCCAGGAGACCCAGTACTTC. The chain joins TRBV5-1 to TRBJ2-5; perhaps TRBD2 as D (7 bases). CDR3 length equals 15 residues. Germline V CDR1 and CDR2: SGHRS, YFSETQ. V was cut by 1 base and J by 5 bases, with 15 bases left in between.

This clone has only one observation. This rearrangement joins TRBV18 to TRBJ2-1, with D hard to call. This CDR3 is 12 amino acids long. From germline, CDR1 is KGHSH and CDR2 LQKENI. Trimming stripped 2 bases from V and 10 bases from J, with 9 bases between. The CDR3: CASSPNNGEQFF. CDR3 sequence (DNA): TGTGCCAGCTCACCAAACAACGGGGAGCAGTTCTTC.

The chain employs TRBV29-1 and TRBJ1-1, with D possibly being TRBD1 (5 bases). The CDR3 spans 13 residues. Germline V CDR1 and CDR2: SQVTM, ANQGSEA. The germline V and J ends were trimmed by 4 bases and 7 bases, with 16 bases remaining between them. This chain's CDR3 is CSVGGAGEGEAFF. CDR3 sequence (DNA): TGCAGCGTTGGCGGGGCGGGTGAGGGTGAAGCTTTCTTT.

CDR3 region: CASSSLAEQYF. CDR3 bases: TGTGCCAGCAGCTCTCTAGCGGAGCAGTACTTC. The genes are TRBV7-2 and TRBJ2-7; D perhaps matches TRBD2 (6 bases). This CDR3 has 11 amino acids. V lost 4 bases, J lost 7 bases, and 8 bases lay in between. Germline V gene lookup returns CDR1 SGHTA and CDR2 FQGNSA.

This clone was seen a handful of times. The chain has TRBV7-2 and TRBJ2-7, with 14 nucleotides matching TRBD2. The V and J ends lost 2 bases and 6 bases, in that order; junction bases with no gene match: 6. The CDR3 extends over 16 amino acids. CDR1 is SGHTA, CDR2 FQGNSA, per germline. CDR3 protein: CASSLMPGLAGGEQYF. The CDR3 DNA reads TGTGCCAGCAGCTTAATGCCCGGACTAGCGGGAGGCGAGCAGTACTTC.

V usage is TRBV28 and J usage is TRBJ2-7, with TRBD1 identical over 8 bases. The germline gives CDR1 MDHEN, CDR2 SYDVKM. CDR3 size: 15 residues. Unmatched junction bases numbered 5, after V lost 4 bases and J lost 0 bases. CDR3 DNA sequence: TGTGCCAGCAGTTGGACAGGGCTGAGCTCCTACGAGCAGTACTTC. This translates into CASSWTGLSSYEQYF.

A single count supports this clone. The chain joins TRBV10-2 to TRBJ2-5; D might be TRBD2 (6 bases). The V end lost 6 bases, the J end lost 5 bases, and 7 bases lay between the germline ends. Germline V CDR1 and CDR2: WSHSY, SAAADI. This CDR3 is 11 amino acids long. CDR3 loop: CASRGGETQYF. In DNA form, the CDR3 reads TGCGCCAGCAGAGGAGGGGAGACCCAGTACTTC.

The J gene is TRBJ2-7, the V gene TRBV9; D is unresolved. The germline V and J ends were trimmed by 0 bases and 6 bases, with 10 bases remaining between them. The germline CDR1 and CDR2 sequences are SGDLS and YYNGEE. The CDR3 totals 13 residues. The CDR3 protein is CASSVVPESEQYF. CDR3 in DNA: TGTGCCAGCAGCGTAGTCCCCGAGTCCGAGCAGTACTTC.

The chain recombines TRBV11-3 with TRBJ2-1, with a weak D call TRBD1 (6 bases). Germline CDR1 reads SGHNT; CDR2 reads YENEEA. Trimming took off 5 bases at V and 6 bases at J, with 17 bases between the two ends. This CDR3 has 15 residues. This chain's CDR3 is CASSHPGTLGNEQFF. CDR3 DNA sequence: TGTGCCAGCAGCCATCCCGGGACACTGGGCAATGAGCAGTTCTTC.

The chain is built from TRBV10-2 and TRBJ1-3; no clear D. The germline CDR1 and CDR2 sequences are WSHSY and SAAADI. The CDR3 spans 15 residues. V gave up 0 bases and J gave up 4 bases, with 10 bases separating them. CDR3 nucleotides: TGCGCCAGCAGTGAGTCATTGTATACGGGAAACACCATATATTTT. It yields the protein CASSESLYTGNTIYF.

The V and J genes are TRBV28 and TRBJ2-5; 9 nucleotides align to TRBD1. With V trimmed by 5 bases and J by 9 bases, 13 bases remained unmatched. CDR3 length: 15 amino acids. Germline V lookup: CDR1 MDHEN, CDR2 SYDVKM. CDR3 loop: CASSPPPGTGSAQYF. For the CDR3, the DNA is TGTGCCAGCAGTCCCCCCCCCGGGACAGGGTCGGCCCAGTACTTC. Together with reference TRBV28 and TRBJ2-5, the CDR3 gives the full variable domain: DVKVTQSSRYLVKRTGEKVFLECVQDMDHENMFWYRQDPGLGLRLIYFSYDVKMKEKGDIPEGYSVSREKKERFSLILESASTNQTSMYLCASSPPPGTGSAQYFGPGTRLLVL.

This clone was detected only a few times. V is TRBV4-3 and J is TRBJ2-3, with 8 bases identical to TRBD2. Germline V gene sequence: CDR1 LGHNA, CDR2 YSLEER. After removal of 4 bases from V and 4 bases from J, the junction contained 13 bases not matched to a gene. The CDR3 runs 17 residues. The chain's CDR3 is CASSPSQGLEGPDTQYF. The CDR3 nucleotides read TGCGCCAGCAGCCCCTCCCAGGGACTAGAGGGCCCAGATACGCAGTATTTT.

CDR3: CASSLGGGLGVTEAFF. CDR3 bases: TGTGCCAGCAGCTTGGGGGGAGGGCTCGGTGTCACTGAAGCTTTCTTT. The V and J genes are TRBV5-4 and TRBJ1-1; unclear D gene. The germline V gene has CDR1 SGHNT and CDR2 YYREEE (reference sequence). This CDR3 region has 16 residues. V lost 0 bases and J 4 bases, leaving 16 bases between the germline ends.